Below are 29 T cell receptor beta chains sequenced from a single sample in a study of beta chain features in type 1 diabetes. The entirety of the isolated RNA underwent reverse transcription, so expressed TCRB transcripts were sequenced. TCRdb's table, derived via immunoSEQ multiplex PCR, lists solely in-frame clones and lacks some. This table holds 300,000 to 400,000 clones, over 9.5% found once. Specimen: naive CD4+ T cells from blood. The receptors were sampled from a young man in good health.

The rearrangement joins TRBV7-9 to TRBJ1-6; unclear D gene. Trimming left V 1 base short and J 0 bases short, with 13 bases between. Looked up from germline, CDR1 is SEHNR and CDR2 is FQNEAQ (reference sequence). This CDR3 contains 18 residues. Here the CDR3 reads CASSLVRSLSSYNSPLHF. CDR3 nucleotide sequence: TGTGCCAGCAGCTTAGTGCGTTCGTTGAGCTCCTATAATTCACCCCTCCACTTT.

V and J are TRBV19 and TRBJ2-7, with D possibly TRBD1 on 6 matching bases. CDR1 LNHDA and CDR2 SQIVND come from the germline V gene (reference sequence). Trimming cost V 4 bases and J 2 bases, with 12 bases left between them. CDR3 size: 14 residues. DNA for the CDR3: TGTGCCAGTAGTACCGGGACAAGGACCTACGAGCAGTACTTC. Encoded protein: CASSTGTRTYEQYF.

This clone came up a few times. V is TRBV29-1 and J is TRBJ1-4; D ambiguous. Germline V lookup: CDR1 SQVTM, CDR2 ANQGSEA. CDR3 length: 13 residues. V lost 6 bases and J lost 3, with 11 bases in between. Here the CDR3 reads CSVYVSPNEKLFF. In DNA form, the CDR3 reads TGCAGCGTGTACGTGAGCCCTAATGAAAAACTGTTTTTT.

This chain joins TRBV7-2 and TRBJ1-1; 8 nucleotides agree with TRBD1. CDR1 and CDR2 from the germline V gene are SGHTA and FQGNSA. J was trimmed by 5 bases and V by 5 bases; bases with no gene match: 13. The CDR3 totals 16 residues. The CDR3 is CASSEVRPGGETEAFF. DNA for the CDR3: TGTGCCAGCAGCGAAGTACGTCCAGGGGGCGAGACTGAAGCTTTCTTT.

Comments on this clone: The same CDR3 arises from other DNA sequences in this sample as well. V gene TRBV28 combines with J gene TRBJ2-3, with D maybe TRBD2 (6 bases). Germline V gives CDR1 MDHEN, CDR2 SYDVKM. The CDR3 covers 13 residues. V was trimmed by 5 bases and J by 2 bases, leaving 8 bases between them. The CDR3 region has the DNA TGTGCCAGCAGTCCGGGAGACACAGATACGCAGTATTTT. It translates to CASSPGDTDTQYF.

The rearrangement uses TRBV30 and TRBJ2-5; no clear D. V lost 0 bases and J 10 bases, leaving 12 bases between the germline ends. The CDR3 loop spans 12 amino acids. Germline assignment: CDR1 GTSNPN and CDR2 SVGIG (reference sequence). The CDR3 here is CAWSVTPTGQYF. In DNA, the CDR3 is TGTGCCTGGAGTGTAACCCCCACCGGCCAGTACTTC.

The genes are TRBV9 and TRBJ2-1; TRBD2 matches at 13 bases. Germline lookup yields CDR1 SGDLS and CDR2 YYNGEE. This CDR3 is 16 amino acids long. J was trimmed by 10 bases and V by 4 bases; bases with no gene match: 11. This chain's CDR3 is CASSFPGTSGMVEQFF. Here the CDR3 DNA reads TGTGCCAGCAGCTTCCCCGGGACTAGCGGGATGGTCGAGCAGTTCTTC.

This clone was recorded a few times. The CDR3 spells CASNLWGTEPYGYTF. The CDR3 DNA is TGTGCCAGCAACTTGTGGGGGACAGAACCCTATGGCTACACCTTC. V and J are TRBV28 and TRBJ1-2; 7 bases agree with TRBD1. Unmatched junction bases numbered 12, after V lost 7 bases and J lost 4 bases. The CDR3 has 15 residues. The germline CDR1 and CDR2 sequences are MDHEN and SYDVKM.

The rearrangement links TRBV30 to TRBJ2-7; possible D gene TRBD1, 5 bases. The CDR3 spans 12 residues. Germline V gene lookup returns CDR1 GTSNPN and CDR2 SVGIG (reference sequence). V lost 4 bases to trimming and J lost 3 bases, with 10 bases between them. CDR3 loop: CAWNSGFYEQYF. The CDR3 region has the DNA TGTGCCTGGAATTCAGGGTTCTACGAGCAGTACTTC.

This chain connects TRBV12-5 to TRBJ2-7; 8 nucleotides align to TRBD1. CDR1 LGHNT and CDR2 FRNRAP come from the germline V gene. This CDR3 spans 15 amino acids. With V trimmed by 5 bases and J by 3 bases, 9 bases remained unmatched. CDR3 loop: CASGLDRGSDYEQYF. CDR3 nucleotides: TGTGCTAGTGGTCTCGACAGGGGATCCGACTACGAGCAGTACTTC.

Remarks on this clone: Relative to the germline gene, one junction end is altered; a read error may explain this. V and J are TRBV2 and TRBJ2-3; 9 bases map to TRBD2. The CDR3 consists of 11 residues. The germline V gene encodes CDR1 SNHLY and CDR2 FYNNEI. Here the CDR3 reads CASSAGLATHF. The CDR3 DNA is TGTGCCAGCAGTGCGGGACTAGCTACGCATTTT.

V is TRBV5-4 and J is TRBJ2-4; the D gene is possibly TRBD2 (5 bases). Germline assignment: CDR1 SGHNT and CDR2 YYREEE (reference sequence). V lost 4 bases to trimming and J lost 1 base, with 18 bases between them. The length of the CDR3 is 17 residues. The CDR3 coding sequence is TGTGCCAGCAGCCCAAAGCCGGGATTGGGGGCCAAAAACATTCAGTACTTC. It encodes CASSPKPGLGAKNIQYF.

The rearrangement uses TRBV5-1 and TRBJ2-1; D is possibly TRBD2 (6 bases). V was cut by 0 bases and J by 5 bases, with 9 bases left in between. This CDR3 is 14 amino acids long. Germline values: CDR1 SGHRS, CDR2 YFSETQ. In DNA, the CDR3 is TGCGCCAGCAGCTTGGGCGGGGTAAACAATGAGCAGTTCTTC. This sequence encodes CASSLGGVNNEQFF.

The chain employs TRBV4-2 and TRBJ2-5, with D perhaps TRBD2 (6 bases). V lost 1 base, J lost 5 bases, and 14 bases lay in between. CDR3 size: 15 residues. Germline V gene data show CDR1 as LGHNA and CDR2 as YNFKEQ. CDR3 protein: CASSQGGLIQETQYF. CDR3 DNA: TGTGCCAGCAGCCAAGGGGGACTGATACAGGAGACCCAGTACTTC.

This sequence joins TRBV18 and TRBJ1-2; D is unclear. Per germline, CDR1 KGHSH and CDR2 LQKENI. Trimming left V 0 bases short and J 3 bases short, with 8 bases between. This CDR3 is built from 14 residues. CDR3 protein: CASSPPGTYYGYTF. DNA for the CDR3: TGTGCCAGCTCACCACCGGGCACCTACTATGGCTACACCTTC.

The chain combines TRBV6-5 with TRBJ2-3, with 9 bases lining up with TRBD2. With 6 bases clipped from V and 4 bases from J, the junction kept 8 bases outside the gene matches. Germline CDR1 reads MNHEY; CDR2 reads SVGAGI. The CDR3 length is 15 residues. DNA for the CDR3: TGTGCCAGCAGCCAAAGCGGGAGGTTCGCAGATACGCAGTATTTT. This translates into CASSQSGRFADTQYF.

This clone was seen more than once but under ten times. The rearrangement links TRBV7-9 to TRBJ2-1, with D hard to call. The germline V gene has CDR1 SEHNR and CDR2 FQNEAQ (reference sequence). V was cut by 1 base and J by 6 bases, with 10 bases left in between. CDR3 length: 14 amino acids. The CDR3, as DNA: TGTGCCAGCAGCTTAGTCCCCCCTTTCAATGAGCAGTTCTTC. Protein sequence: CASSLVPPFNEQFF.

V is TRBV6-5 and J is TRBJ2-7; TRBD2 agrees at 7 bases. Germline assignment: CDR1 MNHEY and CDR2 SVGAGI. The CDR3 has 15 amino acids. V was clipped by 2 bases and J by 3 bases; unmatched bases: 7. In nucleotides, the CDR3 is TGTGCCAGCAGTTACGGGACGGGGGAGGGCTACGAGCAGTACTTC. Its translation: CASSYGTGEGYEQYF.

The rearrangement uses TRBV6-1 and TRBJ2-2; no clear D. Germline-derived CDR1 and CDR2 are MNHNS and SASEGT. The CDR3 sequence is 14 residues long. The V gene lost 7 bases and the J gene lost 0 bases, with 9 bases spanning the gap. DNA for the CDR3: TGTGCCAGCACGCTAGAAACGAACACCGGGGAGCTGTTTTTT. Amino acids: CASTLETNTGELFF.

This clone has only a few counts. The J gene is TRBJ1-1, the V gene TRBV7-9; 8 bases align to TRBD1. After removal of 0 bases from V and 5 bases from J, the junction contained 11 bases not matched to a gene. CDR1 is SEHNR and CDR2 is FQNEAQ in the germline V gene (reference sequence). The CDR3 length is 17 residues. CDR3 nucleotides: TGTGCCAGCAGCTTAGCCTCCGTTTGGACAGGGAGGACTGAAGCTTTCTTT. Translation: CASSLASVWTGRTEAFF.

This clone was observed at least ten times. The gene calls are TRBV7-3 and TRBJ1-4; TRBD1 matches 7 bases. The CDR3 loop spans 13 amino acids. J gave up 8 bases and V 4 bases, and 4 bases lay outside the gene matches. In germline, CDR1 is SGHTA, CDR2 FQGTGA. The CDR3 coding sequence is TGTGCCAGCAGCTCGGGACAGCTGGAAAAACTGTTTTTT. It specifies CASSSGQLEKLFF.

This clone was recorded a few times. The gene calls are TRBV6-5 and TRBJ1-5; the match to TRBD1 covers 10 bases. Germline assignment: CDR1 MNHEY and CDR2 SVGAGI. This CDR3 region has 15 residues. The V gene end was trimmed by 6 bases and the J gene end by 6 bases; junction bases not matched to a gene: 8. DNA of the CDR3: TGTGCCAGCAGAGACCGGGACAGGGGATCTCAGCCCCAGCATTTT. Protein: CASRDRDRGSQPQHF.

This clone was seen only a few times. CDR3 loop: CASSGFIRVHEQYF. CDR3 coding DNA: TGTGCCAGCAGTGGCTTTATTCGGGTCCACGAGCAGTACTTC. The rearrangement uses TRBV6-4 and TRBJ2-7, with D uncertain. The CDR3 is made up of 14 amino acids. From germline, CDR1 is MRHNA and CDR2 SNTAGT. V lost 4 bases and J lost 5, with 15 bases in between.

The V gene is TRBV7-2, the J gene TRBJ2-1; tentatively, D is TRBD1 (5 bases). CDR1 and CDR2 (germline): SGHTA, FQGNSA. V lost 1 base, J lost 11 bases, and 12 bases lay in between. This CDR3 region has 13 residues. As DNA, the CDR3 is TGTGCCAGCAGCTTAGATATACAGGAGAAGCAGTTCTTC. Its translation: CASSLDIQEKQFF. Full variable domain (outside the CDR3, taken from reference TRBV7-2 and TRBJ2-1): GAGVSQSPSNKVTEKGKDVELRCDPISGHTALYWYRQSLGQGLEFLIYFQGNSAPDKSGLPSDRFSAERTGGSVSTLTIQRTQQEDSAVYLCASSLDIQEKQFFGPGTRLTVL.

This chain connects TRBV4-3 to TRBJ1-4, with 7 positions matching TRBD1. This CDR3 has 15 residues. V was pared by 4 bases and J by 2 bases, with 4 bases of the junction left unmatched. In germline, CDR1 is LGHNA, CDR2 YSLEER. The CDR3 nucleotides are TGCGCCAGCAGCCTAAGGACAGGTACTAATGAAAAACTGTTTTTT. Amino acid sequence: CASSLRTGTNEKLFF.

The chain uses TRBV7-2 and TRBJ2-2; perhaps TRBD2 as D (7 bases). Germline loops: CDR1 SGHTA, CDR2 FQGNSA. V was clipped by 5 bases and J by 8 bases, with 15 bases between them. CDR3 length: 14 residues. The CDR3 is CASSQARGRGELFF. For the CDR3, the DNA is TGTGCCAGCAGCCAAGCGCGGGGGCGGGGGGAGCTGTTTTTT.

The rearrangement links TRBV28 to TRBJ1-2; D call uncertain. Germline values: CDR1 MDHEN, CDR2 SYDVKM. This CDR3 contains 13 residues. The V end was cut by 1 base, the J end by 8 bases, with 11 bases between. The CDR3 DNA follows: TGTGCCAGCAGTTTATCGACCGCGCGGGGCTACACCTTC. As protein: CASSLSTARGYTF.

J is TRBJ2-1 and V is TRBV7-2, with TRBD1 as a possible D gene (7 bases). Germline CDR1 and CDR2: SGHTA and FQGNSA. With 6 bases removed from V and 9 bases from J, the gap between germline ends came to 18 bases. This CDR3 is built from 14 residues. For the CDR3, the DNA is TGTGCCAGCAGACTAGAGGAGGGGGCGGGTGAGCAGTTCTTC. Protein product: CASRLEEGAGEQFF. Drawing the rest from reference TRBV7-2 and TRBJ2-1, the complete variable domain is GAGVSQSPSNKVTEKGKDVELRCDPISGHTALYWYRQSLGQGLEFLIYFQGNSAPDKSGLPSDRFSAERTGGSVSTLTIQRTQQEDSAVYLCASRLEEGAGEQFFGPGTRLTVL.

This clone was detected a few times. This chain uses TRBV29-1 with TRBJ1-1; D is uncertain. From germline, CDR1 is SQVTM and CDR2 ANQGSEA. V was pared by 4 bases and J by 11 bases, with 17 bases between. This CDR3 has 12 amino acids. The CDR3 DNA reads as TGCAGCGTTGCAACTGTGCGCCCCGGGGCTTTCTTT. Amino acids: CSVATVRPGAFF.